The clone carrying this TCR beta chain has just a few counts. Its antigen is not known. The CDR3 contains 14 residues. Germline CDR1 reads SGHNT; CDR2 reads YYREEE (reference sequence). V was pared by 0 bases and J by 5 bases, with 1 base of the junction left unmatched. PCR used 60 Vbeta primers and 13 Jbeta primers. The table came from immunoSEQ multiplex PCR; TCRdb's copy has only in-frame clones and leaves some out. This table holds fewer than 250,000 clones, 82% found once. These data come from a study of cytomegalovirus exposure and HLA in healthy donors. General study points: Researchers had no immune exposure information except CMV serostatus available. In a later analysis, HLA-associated beta chains showed higher expansion and lower generation probabilities than comparable chains.

The chain couples TRBV5-4 to TRBJ2-2; 7 nucleotides align to TRBD2. The source of this sequence is a man aged 40-55 years in good health and CMV-seropositive. Sequenced: PBMCs. CDR3 protein: CASSLVGGTGELFF. The DNA for the CDR3 is TGTGCCAGCAGCTTGGTGGGAGGGACCGGGGAGCTGTTTTTT. Supplemented by reference TRBV5-4 and TRBJ2-2, the full variable domain reads ETGVTQSPTHLIKTRGQQVTLRCSSQSGHNTVSWYQQALGQGPQFIFQYYREEENGRGNFPPRFSGLQFPNYSSELNVNALELDDSALYLCASSLVGGTGELFFGEGSRLTVL.